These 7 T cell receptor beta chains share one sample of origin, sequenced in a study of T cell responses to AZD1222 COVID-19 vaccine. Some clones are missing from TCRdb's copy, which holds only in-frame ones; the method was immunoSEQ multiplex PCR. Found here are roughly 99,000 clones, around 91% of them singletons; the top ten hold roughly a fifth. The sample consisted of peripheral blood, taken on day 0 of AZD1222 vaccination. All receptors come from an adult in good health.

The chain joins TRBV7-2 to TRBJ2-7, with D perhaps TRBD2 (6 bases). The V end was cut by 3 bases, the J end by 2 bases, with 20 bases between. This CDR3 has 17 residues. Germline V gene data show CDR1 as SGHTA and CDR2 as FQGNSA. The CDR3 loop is CASSFEVRGSVAYEQYF. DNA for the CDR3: TGTGCCAGCAGCTTTGAGGTACGGGGGAGTGTGGCCTACGAGCAGTACTTC. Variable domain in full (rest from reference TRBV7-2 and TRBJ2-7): GAGVSQSPSNKVTEKGKDVELRCDPISGHTALYWYRQSLGQGLEFLIYFQGNSAPDKSGLPSDRFSAERTGGSVSTLTIQRTQQEDSAVYLCASSFEVRGSVAYEQYFGPGTRLTVT.

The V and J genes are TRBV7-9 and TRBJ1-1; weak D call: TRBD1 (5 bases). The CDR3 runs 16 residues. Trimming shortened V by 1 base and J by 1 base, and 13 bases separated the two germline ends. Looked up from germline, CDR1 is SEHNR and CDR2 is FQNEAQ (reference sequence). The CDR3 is CASSLVAGGGNTEAFF. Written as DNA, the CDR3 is TGTGCCAGCAGCTTAGTAGCGGGGGGTGGGAACACTGAAGCTTTCTTT.

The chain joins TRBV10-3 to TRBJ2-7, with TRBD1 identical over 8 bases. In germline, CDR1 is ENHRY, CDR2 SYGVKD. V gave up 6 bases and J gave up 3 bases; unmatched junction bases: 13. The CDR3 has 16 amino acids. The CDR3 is CAISQVVTGVSYEQYF. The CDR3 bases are TGTGCCATCAGCCAGGTGGTGACAGGGGTGAGCTACGAGCAGTACTTC.

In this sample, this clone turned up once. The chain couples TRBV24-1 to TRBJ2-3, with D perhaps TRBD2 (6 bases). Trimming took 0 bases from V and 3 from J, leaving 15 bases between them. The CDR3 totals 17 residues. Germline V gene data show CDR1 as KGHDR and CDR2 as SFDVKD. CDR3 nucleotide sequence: TGTGCCACCAGTGATTTGCCGCGGGAAAAGAGGACAGATACGCAGTATTTT. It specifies CATSDLPREKRTDTQYF.

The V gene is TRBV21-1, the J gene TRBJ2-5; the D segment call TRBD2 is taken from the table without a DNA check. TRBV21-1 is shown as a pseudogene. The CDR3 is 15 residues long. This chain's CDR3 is CASRPGGKFKGPQYF. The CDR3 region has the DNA TGTGCCAGCAGGCCCGGGGGAAAGTTTAAGGGGCCCCAGTACTTC.

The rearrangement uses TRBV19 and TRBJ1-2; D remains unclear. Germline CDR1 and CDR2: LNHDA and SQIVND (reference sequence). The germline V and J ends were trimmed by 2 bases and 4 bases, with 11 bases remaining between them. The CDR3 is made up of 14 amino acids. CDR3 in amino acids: CASSILDDSYGYTF. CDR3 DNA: TGTGCCAGTAGTATACTCGACGATTCCTATGGCTACACCTTC.

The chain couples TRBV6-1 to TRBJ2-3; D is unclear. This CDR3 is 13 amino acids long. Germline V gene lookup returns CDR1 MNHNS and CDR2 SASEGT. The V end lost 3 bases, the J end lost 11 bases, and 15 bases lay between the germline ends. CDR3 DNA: TGTGCCAGCAGTGATACACCCCTTCGGAAGCAGTATTTT. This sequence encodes CASSDTPLRKQYF.